This T cell receptor beta chain was obtained from a study of CD8+CD57+ T cells in acquired aplastic anemia (dated by TCRdb to 2017 to 2018). Study-level background: DNA extracted from sorted CD4+ and CD8+ cells had a mean of around 3 ug, with a range of 0.2 to 27.4 ug. CD8+CD57+ expansion was defined as a frequency above the mean frequency observed in healthy subjects.

Genomic DNA served as template for TCR beta VDJ combination and CDR3 sequence profiling. TCR repertoire sequencing was run on an Illumina HiSeq 2000. The published analysis was carried out like this. TRBV/TRBJ rearrangement plots, CDR3 size and DJ length profiles, and Simpson's diversity index were used to evaluate the repertoires. The most abundant DNA sequence in the deep sequencing data was taken as the immunodominant clone. CDR3 amino acid sequences were checked for sharing across subjects and were also compared against the VDJdb database and published repertoires. TCRdb passed the public sequencing reads through fastp at Q25 and MiXCR, retaining productive beta sequences. Each CDR3 protein appears once, grouped with its most common genes and DNA. Here the V and J calls rest on TCRdb's processing, not on the authors' analysis. This sample has under 200,000 distinct CDR3 sequences in its table, and about two thirds of those were observed once. The ten largest clones represent 40% to 60% of the sample.

Including the terminal cysteine and phenylalanine, the CDR3 comprises 15 residues. Only CDR3 DNA remains: 45 bases, in frame from the first base. CDR1 DFQATT and CDR2 SNEGSKA are derived from the germline V gene (reference sequence). The junction carries 14 bases between V and J, which are trimmed by 1 base and 4 bases respectively. The patients picked for sequencing were ones in whom flow cytometry had shown an expansion of CD8+CD57+ cells. Every patient had a diagnosis of severe acquired aplastic anemia based on International Study of Aplastic Anemia and Agranulocytosis and Camitta criteria. Patients had received no therapy at the time of blood sampling. TCR repertoires of sorted CD4+ and CD8+ blood T cells from severe aplastic anemia patients and healthy subjects were deep-sequenced in the study. Patients were enrolled under clinicaltrials.gov protocols 00001620, 01623167, 00001397, 00071045, 00081523 and 00961064 in the USA. Ficoll-Paque density gradient centrifugation was used to isolate peripheral blood mononuclear cells. Before DNA extraction, CD4+ and CD8+ T cells were sorted with FACS or magnetic beads.

Study-wide conclusions, independent of this receptor: No significant difference in CD8+ Simpson's diversity was found between patients and healthy controls (P=0.060). Around 31 CD8+ CDR3 sequences were shared between patients and controls but appeared highly expressed in patients and within their immunodominant clones.

Comment on this clonotype: Its target antigen remains unknown. Base quality data are lacking; no much larger clone is found one base away.

This clonotype was obtained from a human donor with aplastic anemia. Sequencing was done on a sample of sorted CD4+, CD8+, or CD8+CD57+ T cells (not recorded which) from PBMCs. The chain couples TRBV20-1 to TRBJ2-1; TRBD2 is a possible D gene, resting on 7 matching bases. The DNA sequence is given as TGCAGTGCTAGAGGGACTAGGACAGATTACAATGAGCAGTTCTTC. Translated, this gives CSARGTRTDYNEQFF.